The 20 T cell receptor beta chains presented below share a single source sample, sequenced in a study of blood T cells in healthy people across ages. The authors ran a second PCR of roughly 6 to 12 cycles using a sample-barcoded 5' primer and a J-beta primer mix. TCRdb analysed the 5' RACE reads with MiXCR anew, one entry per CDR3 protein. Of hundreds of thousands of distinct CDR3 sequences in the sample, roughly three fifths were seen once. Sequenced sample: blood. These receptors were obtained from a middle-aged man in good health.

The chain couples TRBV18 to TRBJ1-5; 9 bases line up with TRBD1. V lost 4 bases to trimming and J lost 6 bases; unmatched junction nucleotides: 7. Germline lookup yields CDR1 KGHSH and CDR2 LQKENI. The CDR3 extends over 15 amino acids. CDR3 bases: TGTGCCAGCTCACTTCAGGACAGGGGAAGTCAGCCCCAGCATTTT. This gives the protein CASSLQDRGSQPQHF.

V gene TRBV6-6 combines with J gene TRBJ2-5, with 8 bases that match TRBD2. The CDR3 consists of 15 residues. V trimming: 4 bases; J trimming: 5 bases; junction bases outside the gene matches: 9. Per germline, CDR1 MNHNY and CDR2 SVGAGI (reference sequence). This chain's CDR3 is CASSLIAGSRETQYF. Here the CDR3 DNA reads TGTGCCAGCAGTTTGATAGCGGGAAGTCGGGAGACCCAGTACTTC.

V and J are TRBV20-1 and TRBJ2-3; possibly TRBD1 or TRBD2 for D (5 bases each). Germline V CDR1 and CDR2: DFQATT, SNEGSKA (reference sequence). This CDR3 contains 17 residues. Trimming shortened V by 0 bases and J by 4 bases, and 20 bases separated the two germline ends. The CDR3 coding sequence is TGCAGTGCTAGAGATCTCTTGATGGGGGATTCCTCAGATACGCAGTATTTT. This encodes CSARDLLMGDSSDTQYF.

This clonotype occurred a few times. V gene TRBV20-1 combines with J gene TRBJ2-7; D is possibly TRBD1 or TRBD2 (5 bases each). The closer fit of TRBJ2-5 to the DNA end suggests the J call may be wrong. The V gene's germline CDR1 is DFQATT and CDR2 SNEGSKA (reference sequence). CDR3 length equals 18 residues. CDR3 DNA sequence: TGCAGTGCTAGAGATCGGGCATTCGGGGCAGACAGACAAGAGACCCAGTACTTC. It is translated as CSARDRAFGADRQETQYF.

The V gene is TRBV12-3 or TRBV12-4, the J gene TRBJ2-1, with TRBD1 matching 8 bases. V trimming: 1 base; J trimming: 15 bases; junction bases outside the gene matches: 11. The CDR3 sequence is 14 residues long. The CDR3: CASSLGTGRSKPFF. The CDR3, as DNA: TGTGCCAGCAGTTTAGGGACAGGGAGAAGTAAGCCGTTCTTC.

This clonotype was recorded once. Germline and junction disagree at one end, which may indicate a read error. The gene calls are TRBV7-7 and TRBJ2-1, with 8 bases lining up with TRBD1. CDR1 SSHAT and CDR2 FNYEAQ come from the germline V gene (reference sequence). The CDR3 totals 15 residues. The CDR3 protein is CASTRDRLRRETQFF. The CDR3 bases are TGTGCTAGCACCCGGGACAGGCTGCGGCGAGAGACCCAGTTCTTC. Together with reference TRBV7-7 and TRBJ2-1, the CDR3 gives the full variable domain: GAGVSQSPRYKVTKRGQDVTLRCDPISSHATLYWYQQALGQGPEFLTYFNYEAQPDKSGLPSDRFSAERPEGSISTLTIQRTEQRDSAMYRCASTRDRLRRETQFFGPGTRLTVL.

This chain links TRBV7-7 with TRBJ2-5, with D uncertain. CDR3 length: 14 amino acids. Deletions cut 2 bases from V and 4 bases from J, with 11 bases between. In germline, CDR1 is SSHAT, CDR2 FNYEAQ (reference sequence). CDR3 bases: TGTGCCAGCAGCTTACTAGGGAACCGAGAGACCCAGTACTTC. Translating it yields CASSLLGNRETQYF.

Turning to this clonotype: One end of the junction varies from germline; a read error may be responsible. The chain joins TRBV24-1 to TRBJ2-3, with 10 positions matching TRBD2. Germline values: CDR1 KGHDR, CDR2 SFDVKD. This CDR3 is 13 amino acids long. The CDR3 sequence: CATSVLAGDTRYF. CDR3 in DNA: TGTGCCACCAGTGTGCTAGCGGGAGATACGCGGTATTTT.

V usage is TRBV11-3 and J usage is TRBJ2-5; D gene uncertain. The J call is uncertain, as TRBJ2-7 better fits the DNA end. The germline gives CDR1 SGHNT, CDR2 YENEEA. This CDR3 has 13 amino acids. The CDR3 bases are TGTGCCAGCAGCTTAGAACGACACCACGAGCAGTACTTC. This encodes CASSLERHHEQYF.

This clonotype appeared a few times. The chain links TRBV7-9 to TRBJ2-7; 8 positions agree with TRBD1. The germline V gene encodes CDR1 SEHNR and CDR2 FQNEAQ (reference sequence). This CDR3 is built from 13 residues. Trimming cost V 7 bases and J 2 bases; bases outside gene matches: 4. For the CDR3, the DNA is TGTGCCAGCAATTCAGGGGGCCCCTACGAGCAGTACTTC. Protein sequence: CASNSGGPYEQYF.

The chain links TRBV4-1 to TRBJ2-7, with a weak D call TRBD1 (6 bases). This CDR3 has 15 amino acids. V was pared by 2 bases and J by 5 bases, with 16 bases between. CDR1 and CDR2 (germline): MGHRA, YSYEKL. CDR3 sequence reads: CASSQFGDGGNEQYF. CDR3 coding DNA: TGCGCCAGCAGCCAATTTGGGGATGGGGGCAACGAGCAGTACTTC.

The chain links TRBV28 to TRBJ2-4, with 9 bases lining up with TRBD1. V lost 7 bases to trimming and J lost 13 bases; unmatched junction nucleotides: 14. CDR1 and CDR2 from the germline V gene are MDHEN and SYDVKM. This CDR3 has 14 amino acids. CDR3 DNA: TGTGCCAGCAAGGAGGGGACAGGGCTGGGGGAGCAGTACTTC. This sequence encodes CASKEGTGLGEQYF.

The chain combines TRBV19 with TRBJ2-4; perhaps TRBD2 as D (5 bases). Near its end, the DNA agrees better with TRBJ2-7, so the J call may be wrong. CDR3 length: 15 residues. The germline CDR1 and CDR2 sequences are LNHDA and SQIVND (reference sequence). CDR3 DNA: TGTGCCAGTAGCTCATGGTCCCGGGGCTCCTACGAGCAGTACTTC. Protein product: CASSSWSRGSYEQYF.

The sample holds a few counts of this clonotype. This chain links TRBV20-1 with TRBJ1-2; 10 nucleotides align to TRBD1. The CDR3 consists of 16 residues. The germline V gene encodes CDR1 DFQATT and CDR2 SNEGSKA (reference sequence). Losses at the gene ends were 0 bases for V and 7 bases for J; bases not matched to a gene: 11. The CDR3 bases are TGCAGTGCTAGAGAGGGGACAGGGGCCGATGTGGGTGGCTACACCTTC. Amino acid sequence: CSAREGTGADVGGYTF.

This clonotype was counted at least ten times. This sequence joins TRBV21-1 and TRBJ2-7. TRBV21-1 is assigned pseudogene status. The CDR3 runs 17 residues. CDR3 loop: CASSNIWGSTLNSEQYF. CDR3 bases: TGTGCCAGCAGCAATATTTGGGGTTCTACCCTTAATTCCGAGCAGTACTTC.

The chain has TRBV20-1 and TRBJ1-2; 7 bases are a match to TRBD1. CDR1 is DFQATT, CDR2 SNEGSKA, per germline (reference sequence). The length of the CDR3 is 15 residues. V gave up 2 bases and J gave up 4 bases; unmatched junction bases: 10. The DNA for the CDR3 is TGCAGTGCTAGAAACCCCGGGACAGAAGGCTATGGCTACACCTTC. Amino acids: CSARNPGTEGYGYTF.

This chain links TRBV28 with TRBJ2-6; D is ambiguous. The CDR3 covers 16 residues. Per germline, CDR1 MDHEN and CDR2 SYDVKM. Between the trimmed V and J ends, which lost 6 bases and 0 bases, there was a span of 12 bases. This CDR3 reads CASSRPAASGANVLTF. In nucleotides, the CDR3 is TGTGCCAGCAGCCGCCCAGCCGCCTCTGGGGCCAACGTCCTGACTTTC.

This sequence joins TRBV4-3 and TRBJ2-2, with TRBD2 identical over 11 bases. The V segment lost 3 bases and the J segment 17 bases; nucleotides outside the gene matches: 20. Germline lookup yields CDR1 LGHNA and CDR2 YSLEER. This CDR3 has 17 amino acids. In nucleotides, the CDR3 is TGCGCCAGCAGCCAGGAACTAGCGGGAGCCAACACCGGGGAGATATTTTTT. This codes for CASSQELAGANTGEIFF.

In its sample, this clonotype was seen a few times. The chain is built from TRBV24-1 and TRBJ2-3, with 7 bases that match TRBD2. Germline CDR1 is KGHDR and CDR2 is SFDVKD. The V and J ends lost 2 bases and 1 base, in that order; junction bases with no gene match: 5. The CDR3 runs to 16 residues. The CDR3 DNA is TGTGCCACCAGTGATTGGGAGCTAGCGGGCACAGATACGCAGTATTTT. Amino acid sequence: CATSDWELAGTDTQYF.

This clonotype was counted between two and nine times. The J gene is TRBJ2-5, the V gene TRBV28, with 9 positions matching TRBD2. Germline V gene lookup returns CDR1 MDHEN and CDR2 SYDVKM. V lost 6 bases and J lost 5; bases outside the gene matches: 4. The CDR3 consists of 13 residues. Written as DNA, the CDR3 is TGTGCCAGCAGACTTAGCGGGAGTGAGACCCAGTACTTC. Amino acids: CASRLSGSETQYF.